This TCR beta chain was sequenced in a study of T cells after yellow fever vaccination. General study points: Contaminants from the bulk population, in the form of abundant clonotypes, could be found in FACS-sorted repertoires.

5'RACE template switching produced TCR cDNA carrying a universal primer site and UMIs. A single record per CDR3 protein comes from TCRdb applying MiXCR to the 5' RACE reads. This table holds some 250,000 distinct CDR3 sequences, 6.9% found once. This clonotype turned up a few times. Its antigen is unknown. Germline CDR1 is MNHEY and CDR2 is SVGAGI. This CDR3 contains 17 residues. V shed 2 bases and J shed 1 base, with 15 bases lying between them. The sample consisted of CD4+ T cells sorted from PBMCs, taken 15 days after the yellow fever booster vaccination. The chain recombines TRBV6-5 with TRBJ2-1; D is possibly TRBD2 (6 bases). The TCR originated in a man aged 30 to 45 who received the YFV17D yellow fever vaccine. The CDR3 protein is CASSYGYGGSSYNEQFF. The CDR3 DNA sequence: TGTGCCAGCAGTTACGGCTATGGGGGGTCATCCTACAATGAGCAGTTCTTC.